A selection of T cell receptor beta chains follows, all from one sample in a study of blood T cell repertoires in COVID-19. Some clones are missing from TCRdb's copy, which holds only in-frame ones; the method was immunoSEQ multiplex PCR. The sample lists roughly 160,000 clones, 85% occurring once. The sequenced sample consisted of peripheral blood. These receptor sequences come from a man in his forties or fifties with acute or convalescent COVID-19. CDR3s include the opening cysteine and the closing phenylalanine or tryptophan. Fields, in order: V gene, D gene, J gene, clone size, CDR3 DNA, CDR3 protein. A D gene is named only where the DNA matches it firmly. Size values are once, few and many counts, or a class for expanded clones, and some rows have none.

V: TRBV6-1
D: TRBD1
J: TRBJ2-1
size: few
DNA: TGTGCCAGCAGTGAAGAAGACAGGGGGCGCTCCAGTGAGCAGTTCTTC
CDR3: CASSEEDRGRSSEQFF

V: TRBV19
D: NA
J: TRBJ1-3
size: once
DNA: TGTGCCAGTAGTTTTCGACAACCTGGAAACACCATATATTTT
CDR3: CASSFRQPGNTIYF

V: TRBV27
D: NA
J: TRBJ1-2
size: NA
DNA: TGTGCCAGCAGTCCGGGACTGGGGGGCTACACCTTC
CDR3: CASSPGLGGYTF

V: TRBV18
D: NA
J: TRBJ2-3
size: NA
DNA: TGTGCCAGCTCAAACGAGGGAGATACGCAGTATTTT
CDR3: CASSNEGDTQYF

V: TRBV7-6
D: TRBD2
J: TRBJ2-3
size: NA
DNA: TGTGCCAGCAGCTTTCTTAGCGGGGGGATCACAGATACGCAGTATTTT
CDR3: CASSFLSGGITDTQYF

V: TRBV30
D: TRBD2
J: TRBJ2-1
size: NA
DNA: TGTGCCTGGAGTGTACCTAGCGGGGGGGTCAATGAGCAGTTCTTC
CDR3: CAWSVPSGGVNEQFF

V: TRBV7-9
D: TRBD1
J: TRBJ1-5
size: few
DNA: TGTGCCAGCAGCTCCGACCCGGGACAGGGGGCGTTGGGCAATCAGCCCCAGCATTTT
CDR3: CASSSDPGQGALGNQPQHF

V: TRBV9
D: NA
J: TRBJ1-3
size: few
DNA: TGTGCCAGCAGCGCGGGACTGGGCTCTGGAAACACCATATATTTT
CDR3: CASSAGLGSGNTIYF

V: TRBV6-2/TRBV6-3
D: NA
J: TRBJ1-5
size: few
DNA: TGTGCCAGCAGTTACGGCACAGTTAGCAATCAGCCCCAGCATTTT
CDR3: CASSYGTVSNQPQHF

V: TRBV12-5
D: NA
J: TRBJ2-2
size: NA
DNA: TGTGCTAGTGCCCAACAGGGTTTTAACACCGGGGAGCTGTTTTTT
CDR3: CASAQQGFNTGELFF

V: TRBV5-6
D: NA
J: TRBJ1-2
size: NA
DNA: TGTGCCAGCAGCTTGGTCCAGGAGGTCTATGGCTACACCTTC
CDR3: CASSLVQEVYGYTF

V: TRBV29-1
D: NA
J: TRBJ1-2
size: NA
DNA: TGCAGCGCCGGAGGGGGGACTATGGGCTACACCTTC
CDR3: CSAGGGTMGYTF

V: TRBV5-6
D: NA
J: TRBJ1-2
size: few
DNA: TGTGCCAGCAGCCCTTGGAGAGGGATAACCTATGGCTACACCTTC
CDR3: CASSPWRGITYGYTF

V: TRBV12-5
D: NA
J: TRBJ1-1
size: NA
DNA: TGTGCTAGTGGTTTGGTTATAGGGGGGGGAGGCACTGAAGCTTTCTTT
CDR3: CASGLVIGGGGTEAFF

V: TRBV3-1/TRBV3-2
D: NA
J: TRBJ1-5
size: NA
DNA: TGTGCCAGCAGCCTGGGACACCTCAATCAGCCCCAGCATTTT
CDR3: CASSLGHLNQPQHF

V: TRBV9
D: TRBD1
J: TRBJ1-6
size: NA
DNA: TGTGCCAGCAGCCTCACGACCGGGACAGTAAATTCACCCCTCCACTTT
CDR3: CASSLTTGTVNSPLHF

V: TRBV13
D: NA
J: TRBJ2-2
size: once
DNA: TGTGCCAGCAGCCATACGGCGCAGGGGGGCACCGGGGAGCTGTTTTTT
CDR3: CASSHTAQGGTGELFF

V: TRBV19
D: TRBD1
J: TRBJ2-2
size: NA
DNA: TGTGCCAGTAGTGTACAGGGGGTAATTGGGGAGCTGTTTTTT
CDR3: CASSVQGVIGELFF

V: TRBV4-2
D: NA
J: TRBJ1-2
size: NA
DNA: TGTGCCAGCAGCCTTACCCTACAGGGAGCTAACTATGGCTACACCTTC
CDR3: CASSLTLQGANYGYTF

V: TRBV9
D: TRBD1
J: TRBJ2-2
size: NA
DNA: TGTGCCAGCAGCGTAGCAGGGACAGGGCCCGGGGAGCTGTTTTTT
CDR3: CASSVAGTGPGELFF

V: TRBV3-1/TRBV3-2
D: NA
J: TRBJ1-2
size: NA
DNA: TGTGCCAGCAGCCAAGATCAGGGAAAATCCCATGGCTACACCTTC
CDR3: CASSQDQGKSHGYTF

V: TRBV4-1
D: NA
J: TRBJ1-4
size: NA
DNA: TGCGCCAGCCAACCGGGACATGCAACTAATGAAAAACTGTTTTTT
CDR3: CASQPGHATNEKLFF

V: TRBV24-1
D: TRBD2
J: TRBJ2-7
size: NA
DNA: TGTGCCACCAGTGGGGGTAGCGGGGGTTTCGAGCAGTACTTC
CDR3: CATSGGSGGFEQYF

V: TRBV5-8
D: TRBD1
J: TRBJ1-2
size: once
DNA: TGTGCCAGCAGCAAGACAGGGGTGTTTGGCTACACCTTC
CDR3: CASSKTGVFGYTF

V: TRBV10-2
D: NA
J: TRBJ2-5
size: NA
DNA: TGCGCCAGCAGTCACTACCAAGAGACCCAGTACTTC
CDR3: CASSHYQETQYF

V: TRBV3-1/TRBV3-2
D: NA
J: TRBJ1-2
size: once
DNA: TGTGCCAGCAGCCAAGATGAGGATGGCTACACCTTC
CDR3: CASSQDEDGYTF

V: TRBV6-5
D: TRBD1
J: TRBJ2-7
size: once
DNA: TGTGCCAGCGGCTTCAAGGGACAGTCCTACGAGCAGTACTTC
CDR3: CASGFKGQSYEQYF

V: TRBV7-8
D: NA
J: TRBJ1-1
size: NA
DNA: TGTGCCAGCAGCTTCAGGGAGGCCACTGAAGCTTTCTTT
CDR3: CASSFREATEAFF

V: TRBV5-8
D: NA
J: TRBJ2-6
size: NA
DNA: TGTGCCAGCAGCTTGTCGCCCCACAGGGTTGGTGGGGCCAACGTCCTGACTTTC
CDR3: CASSLSPHRVGGANVLTF